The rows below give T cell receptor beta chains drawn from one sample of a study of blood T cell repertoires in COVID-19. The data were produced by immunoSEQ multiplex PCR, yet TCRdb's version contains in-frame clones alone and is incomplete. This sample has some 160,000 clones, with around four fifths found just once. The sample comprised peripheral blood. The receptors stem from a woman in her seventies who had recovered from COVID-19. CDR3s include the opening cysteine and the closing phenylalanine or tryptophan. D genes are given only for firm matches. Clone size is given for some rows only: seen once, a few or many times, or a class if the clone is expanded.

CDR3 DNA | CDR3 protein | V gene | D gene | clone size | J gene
TGTGCCAGCAGTGAGCCCTCAGGACTAGCGGGAGTCGAGCAGTACTTC | CASSEPSGLAGVEQYF | TRBV2 | TRBD2 | . | TRBJ2-7
TGTGCCAGCAGTGAACCCGGACAGGGAAGCTCCTACGAGCAGTACTTC | CASSEPGQGSSYEQYF | TRBV2 | TRBD1 | . | TRBJ2-7
TGTGCCAGCAGTGGAAGGACAGGGGGTGAAAAACTGTTTTTT | CASSGRTGGEKLFF | TRBV2 | TRBD1 | few | TRBJ1-4
TGTGCCAGCAGTTACTCGGGGGGACAGAGCTCCTACGAGCAGTACTTC | CASSYSGGQSSYEQYF | TRBV6-6 | . | . | TRBJ2-7
TGTGCCTGGACTGGAGCCGGACAGGGAATGTTCCATACGGGCTACACCTTC | CAWTGAGQGMFHTGYTF | TRBV30 | TRBD1 | . | TRBJ1-2
TGTGCCAGCAGCCCCGCGAACACCGGGGAGCTGTTTTTT | CASSPANTGELFF | TRBV12-3/TRBV12-4 | . | . | TRBJ2-2
TGTGCCAGCAGACCATCAGGGATAAGAGGGGCCAACGTCCTGACTTTC | CASRPSGIRGANVLTF | TRBV14 | . | . | TRBJ2-6
TGTGCCAGCACCCCCGGGTCACTCTACTACGAGCAGTACTTC | CASTPGSLYYEQYF | TRBV6-5 | . | . | TRBJ2-7
TGCGCCAGCAGCTTGGGCCCGGACACTCGCGAGCAGTACTTC | CASSLGPDTREQYF | TRBV5-1 | . | . | TRBJ2-7
TGTGCCACCCACCAGGGGGCTGAGACTGAAGCTTTCTTT | CATHQGAETEAFF | TRBV28 | TRBD1 | . | TRBJ1-1
TGTGCCAGCAGCTTAGCGTGGTCAGGGGGACCTTCTGGGGCCAACGTCCTGACTTTC | CASSLAWSGGPSGANVLTF | TRBV7-8 | TRBD1 | . | TRBJ2-6
TGTGCCTGGAGTGTAACGGGGGGGTGGCAAGAGACCCAGTACTTC | CAWSVTGGWQETQYF | TRBV30 | TRBD2 | . | TRBJ2-5
TGCGCCAGCAGCCGTAACAGGGGACCCGAAGCTTTCTTT | CASSRNRGPEAFF | TRBV10-2 | TRBD1 | . | TRBJ1-1
TGTGCCAGCAGCCAAGATCCCGCGGGGTGGGGTGGTACGCAGTATTTT | CASSQDPAGWGGTQYF | TRBV4-2 | . | . | TRBJ2-3
TGTGCCAGCAGCCCAGGGCCGGGACAGGGAGGCACAGATACGCAGTATTTT | CASSPGPGQGGTDTQYF | TRBV9 | TRBD1 | . | TRBJ2-3